This T cell receptor beta chain was identified in a study of control samples from healthy donors and cancer patients. CDR1 is SGHRS, CDR2 YFSETQ, per germline. Trimming cost V 3 bases and J 0 bases, with 9 bases left between them. The CDR3 is made up of 15 amino acids. Generated by immunoSEQ multiplex PCR, the TCRdb table keeps only in-frame clones and is missing some. Of about 89,000 clones in the sample, around nine tenths were seen once. The TCR was taken from a man aged 30-40 years in good health. Sequenced sample: blood. The chain uses TRBV5-1 and TRBJ2-2; D unclear. The chain's CDR3 is CASSSSAANTGELFF. In nucleotides, the CDR3 is TGCGCCAGCAGCTCGTCAGCTGCGAACACCGGGGAGCTGTTTTTT.